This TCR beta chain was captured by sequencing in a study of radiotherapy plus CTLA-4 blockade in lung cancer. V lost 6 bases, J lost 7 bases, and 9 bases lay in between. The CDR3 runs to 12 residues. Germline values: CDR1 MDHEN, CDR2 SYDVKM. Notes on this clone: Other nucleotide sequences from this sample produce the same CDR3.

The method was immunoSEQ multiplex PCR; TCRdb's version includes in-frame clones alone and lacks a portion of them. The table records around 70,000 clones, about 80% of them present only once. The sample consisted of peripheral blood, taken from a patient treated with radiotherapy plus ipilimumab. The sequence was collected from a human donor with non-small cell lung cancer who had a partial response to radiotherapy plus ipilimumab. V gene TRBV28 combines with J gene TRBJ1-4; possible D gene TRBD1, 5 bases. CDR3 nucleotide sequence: TGTGCCAGCAGAACCGGGGGTGAAAAACTGTTTTTT. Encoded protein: CASRTGGEKLFF.